The 10 T cell receptor beta chains presented below share a single source sample, sequenced in a study of T cells after yellow fever vaccination. TCRdb re-derived calls from the 5' RACE reads in MiXCR, one entry per CDR3 protein. Of a few hundred thousand distinct CDR3 sequences in the sample, roughly 8.3% were seen once. Here the sequenced sample was PBMCs, taken approximately 40 days after the first yellow fever vaccination. These TCRs come from a man younger than 30 who received the YFV17D yellow fever vaccine.

The gene calls are TRBV18 and TRBJ1-4; D ambiguous. Germline V lookup: CDR1 KGHSH, CDR2 LQKENI. The CDR3 is 15 residues long. V lost 3 bases and J lost 7, with 15 bases in between. CDR3 nucleotide sequence: TGTGCCAGCTCACCGGCGGAGGCGCTCGCTGAAAAACTGTTTTTT. As protein: CASSPAEALAEKLFF. The variable domain in full, completed from reference TRBV18 and TRBJ1-4, reads NAGVMQNPRHLVRRRGQEARLRCSPMKGHSHVYWYRQLPEEGLKFMVYLQKENIIDESGMPKERFSAEFPKEGPSILRIQQVVRGDSAAYFCASSPAEALAEKLFFGSGTQLSVL.

This chain connects TRBV29-1 to TRBJ2-2; 7 positions match TRBD1. Per germline, CDR1 SQVTM and CDR2 ANQGSEA. Germline trimming cut 4 bases from V and 0 bases from J; bases unmatched to any gene: 14. CDR3 length: 18 amino acids. CDR3 in DNA: TGCAGCGTTGCGGGTGGTTCCCGACAGGGATCGAACACCGGGGAGCTGTTTTTT. Protein product: CSVAGGSRQGSNTGELFF.

This rearrangement joins TRBV19 to TRBJ2-4, with D unclear. CDR3 length: 13 amino acids. The V gene lost 4 bases and the J gene lost 12 bases, with 16 bases spanning the gap. Germline-derived CDR1 and CDR2 are LNHDA and SQIVND (reference sequence). In DNA, the CDR3 is TGTGCCAGTAGTACTGGGAATGGCGTTCATCAGTACTTC. Its protein product is CASSTGNGVHQYF.

This clonotype was picked up many times. The gene calls are TRBV12-3 or TRBV12-4 and TRBJ2-7; D might be TRBD1 (6 bases). Trimming took 5 bases from V and 1 from J, leaving 18 bases between them. The CDR3 is 16 amino acids. The CDR3 DNA is TGTGCCAGCAGTCGCTGGGATGAGGGGGAATCCTACGAGCAGTACTTC. Translation gives CASSRWDEGESYEQYF.

The gene calls are TRBV7-2 and TRBJ1-3, with a weak D call TRBD1 (5 bases). Germline assignment: CDR1 SGHTA and CDR2 FQGNSA. This CDR3 has 16 amino acids. Deletions cut 5 bases from V and 0 bases from J, with 14 bases between. The CDR3 loop reads CASSTSGTFSGNTIYF. CDR3 DNA: TGTGCCAGCAGCACTAGTGGGACCTTCTCTGGAAACACCATATATTTT.

The chain links TRBV20-1 to TRBJ1-6, with D tentatively TRBD1 (5 bases). Germline V gene sequence: CDR1 DFQATT, CDR2 SNEGSKA (reference sequence). V lost 5 bases and J lost 7, with 12 bases in between. This CDR3 region has 13 residues. The CDR3 DNA follows: TGCAGTGCTCGGGACCCCTTAAATTCACCCCTCCACTTT. Its protein product is CSARDPLNSPLHF.

This clonotype occurred a few times. The V call is TRBV7-2, the J call TRBJ2-7, with D uncertain. The ends were cut back, 1 base at V and 0 bases at J, with 7 bases in the middle. Per the germline V gene, CDR1 is SGHTA and CDR2 is FQGNSA. CDR3 size: 14 residues. The CDR3 is CASSLVWSSYEQYF. The CDR3 region has the DNA TGTGCCAGCAGCTTAGTCTGGAGCTCCTACGAGCAGTACTTC.

This clonotype has at least ten counts. CDR3 DNA sequence: TGTGCCAGCAGTTTAGAGGGGCAAGCTAACAATGAGCAGTTCTTC. Residues: CASSLEGQANNEQFF. The V and J genes are TRBV12-3 or TRBV12-4 and TRBJ2-1; perhaps TRBD1 as D (5 bases). The CDR3 has 15 residues. Trimming took off 1 base at V and 5 bases at J, with 12 bases between the two ends.

The chain has TRBV18 and TRBJ2-5, with no clear D. Trimming removed 0 bases at V and 6 bases at J, with 8 bases between. Per the germline V gene, CDR1 is KGHSH and CDR2 is LQKENI. CDR3 length: 13 residues. The CDR3 region is CASSPPTSQTQYF. The DNA of the CDR3 is TGTGCCAGCTCACCACCGACGAGTCAGACCCAGTACTTC.

This clonotype has more than one count but fewer than ten. The CDR3 here is CASGLAASGAQYF. CDR3 DNA: TGTGCTAGTGGTTTGGCGGCGAGCGGGGCCCAGTACTTC. The rearrangement joins TRBV12-5 to TRBJ2-5; TRBD2 matches 7 bases. V lost 1 base, J lost 9 bases, and 5 bases stayed unmatched. This CDR3 has 13 amino acids. The germline V gene has CDR1 LGHNT and CDR2 FRNRAP. Full variable domain (outside the CDR3, taken from reference TRBV12-5 and TRBJ2-5): DARVTQTPRHKVTEMGQEVTMRCQPILGHNTVFWYRQTMMQGLELLAYFRNRAPLDDSGMPKDRFSAEMPDATLATLKIQPSEPRDSAVYFCASGLAASGAQYFGPGTRLLVL.